A single sample gave rise to the 25 T cell receptor beta chains below, sequenced in a study of blood T cell repertoires in COVID-19. Assay: immunoSEQ multiplex PCR; the TCRdb copy retains only in-frame clones and omits some. The sample includes a few hundred thousand clones, about 91% of them seen just once. Material: peripheral blood. The receptor source for this set is a woman in her twenties or thirties with COVID-19, enrolled during active disease.

The gene calls are TRBV7-9 and TRBJ1-5, with TRBD1 matching 7 bases. With 5 bases clipped from V and 7 bases from J, the junction kept 2 bases outside the gene matches. CDR1 SEHNR and CDR2 FQNEAQ come from the germline V gene (reference sequence). CDR3 length: 12 residues. CDR3: CASSTQGQPQHF. In nucleotides, the CDR3 is TGTGCCAGCAGCACACAGGGGCAGCCCCAGCATTTT.

The chain combines TRBV21-1 with TRBJ2-2; the DNA was not used to check the table's D call, TRBD1. TRBV21-1 is termed a pseudogene. This CDR3 spans 15 amino acids. CDR3 in DNA: TGTGCCAGCAGCGCAAACCCAGGGGACACCGGGGAGCTGTTTTTT. It specifies CASSANPGDTGELFF.

The CDR3 region is CASSYISNQPQHF. DNA for the CDR3: TGTGCCAGTAGTTACATTAGCAATCAGCCCCAGCATTTT. The chain recombines TRBV19 with TRBJ1-5; D is unresolved. Deletions cut 5 bases from V and 0 bases from J, with 5 bases between. Germline lookup yields CDR1 LNHDA and CDR2 SQIVND (reference sequence). The CDR3 sequence is 13 residues long.

The J gene is TRBJ1-6, the V gene TRBV7-6; no firm D call. Germline CDR1 reads SGHVS; CDR2 reads FNYEAQ. Trimming removed 3 bases from V and 9 bases from J, with 15 bases in between. CDR3 size: 15 residues. This chain's CDR3 is CASSLSAFGISPLHF. CDR3 in DNA: TGTGCCAGCAGCTTGAGCGCCTTTGGCATTTCACCCCTCCACTTT.

The chain carries TRBV6-5 and TRBJ1-1, with TRBD1 matching 9 bases. Germline loops: CDR1 MNHEY, CDR2 SVGAGI. Trimming cost V 10 bases and J 7 bases; bases outside gene matches: 13. The length of the CDR3 is 14 residues. This chain's CDR3 is CAIIQDRGRGEAFF. The DNA of the CDR3 is TGTGCCATCATCCAGGACAGGGGAAGAGGTGAAGCTTTCTTT.

The chain links TRBV7-8 to TRBJ2-5; tentative D call: TRBD1 (5 bases). The CDR3 has 14 amino acids. Germline loops: CDR1 SGHVS, CDR2 FQNEAQ. Trimming cost V 1 base and J 5 bases, with 11 bases left between them. For the CDR3, the DNA is TGTGCCAGCAGCTTAGGGACAACACCCGAGACCCAGTACTTC. Amino acid sequence: CASSLGTTPETQYF.

The V gene is TRBV3-1 (or the pseudogene TRBV3-2), the J gene TRBJ2-2; D gene unclear. Trimming stripped 0 bases from V and 3 bases from J, with 14 bases between. Germline V lookup: CDR1 LGHDT, CDR2 YNNKEL (reference sequence). The CDR3 runs 17 residues. CDR3 bases: TGTGCCAGCAGCCAAGATCGATGGCCTTCACACACCGGGGAGCTGTTTTTT. This encodes CASSQDRWPSHTGELFF.

This clone was seen once. This chain uses TRBV29-1 with TRBJ1-2; D is uncertain. The germline V gene encodes CDR1 SQVTM and CDR2 ANQGSEA. Trimming took 6 bases from V and 0 from J, leaving 11 bases between them. The CDR3 extends over 13 amino acids. The CDR3 protein is CSVKVGANYGYTF. CDR3 nucleotides: TGCAGCGTAAAGGTTGGAGCTAACTATGGCTACACCTTC.

The chain has TRBV7-2 and TRBJ1-2, with D hard to call. CDR1 SGHTA and CDR2 FQGNSA come from the germline V gene. The CDR3 runs 17 residues. V was clipped by 5 bases and J by 6 bases, with 25 bases between them. CDR3 nucleotide sequence: TGTGCCAGCAGCCCAAGGCGGGAGGGCGGGCGGTCGGATGGCTACACCTTC. It codes for CASSPRREGGRSDGYTF.

J is TRBJ2-2 and V is TRBV11-2, with 10 bases aligning to TRBD2. V dropped 4 bases and J dropped 7; count of bases not matched to a gene: 6. This CDR3 region has 15 residues. Germline lookup yields CDR1 SGHAT and CDR2 FQNNGV. The chain's CDR3 is CASSSTSGVVGELFF. In DNA, the CDR3 is TGTGCCAGCAGCTCCACTAGCGGGGTGGTCGGGGAGCTGTTTTTT.

The chain employs TRBV21-1 and TRBJ1-1; whether TRBD1, the table's D call, matches the DNA was not checked. TRBV21-1 is annotated as a pseudogene. The CDR3 runs 15 residues. The CDR3 protein is CASSKLKGAVSEAFF. In DNA, the CDR3 is TGTGCCAGCAGCAAATTGAAGGGGGCGGTTTCTGAAGCTTTCTTT.

This clone occurred once. The chain couples TRBV4-2 to TRBJ1-4; possible D gene TRBD1, 5 bases. Germline V gene lookup returns CDR1 LGHNA and CDR2 YNFKEQ. Between the trimmed V and J ends, which lost 2 bases and 0 bases, there was a span of 10 bases. This CDR3 contains 16 residues. CDR3 nucleotide sequence: TGTGCCAGCAGCCAACCCGGGGGGGCAACTAATGAAAAACTGTTTTTT. Encoded protein: CASSQPGGATNEKLFF.

The chain has TRBV7-6 and TRBJ2-7; 9 nucleotides align to TRBD1. This CDR3 has 14 residues. Germline CDR1 SGHVS, CDR2 FNYEAQ. V lost 5 bases to trimming and J lost 5 bases; unmatched junction nucleotides: 7. The CDR3 DNA reads as TGTGCCAGCAGCCCAGGGACAGGGTTCCACGAGCAGTACTTC. Residues: CASSPGTGFHEQYF. Filled out from reference TRBV7-6 and TRBJ2-7, the complete variable domain reads GAGVSQSPRYKVTKRGQDVALRCDPISGHVSLYWYRQALGQGPEFLTYFNYEAQQDKSGLPNDRFSAERPEGSISTLTIQRTEQRDSAMYRCASSPGTGFHEQYFGPGTRLTVT.

The rearrangement uses TRBV27 and TRBJ1-5, with D unclear. The V end lost 2 bases, the J end lost 7 bases, and 15 bases lay between the germline ends. Germline lookup yields CDR1 MNHEY and CDR2 SMNVEV (reference sequence). This CDR3 comprises 15 residues. The CDR3 DNA follows: TGTGCCAGCAGTTTAGTAGCGTTTGAGGGACAGCCCCAGCATTTT. As protein: CASSLVAFEGQPQHF.

This clone occurred once. The V and J genes are TRBV2 and TRBJ1-1; tentative D call: TRBD1 (5 bases). V was cut by 6 bases and J by 2 bases, with 10 bases left in between. Germline loops: CDR1 SNHLY, CDR2 FYNNEI. The CDR3 is 13 amino acids. CDR3 loop: CASSSTANTEAFF. Written as DNA, the CDR3 is TGTGCCAGCAGCTCGACAGCCAACACTGAAGCTTTCTTT. The whole variable domain, remainder taken from reference TRBV2 and TRBJ1-1, is EPEVTQTPSHQVTQMGQEVILRCVPISNHLYFYWYRQILGQKVEFLVSFYNNEISEKSEIFDDQFSVERPDGSNFTLKIRSTKLEDSAMYFCASSSTANTEAFFGQGTRLTVV.

The sample holds one count of this clone. This rearrangement joins TRBV3-1 (or the pseudogene TRBV3-2) to TRBJ1-4, with D perhaps matching TRBD1 (5 bases). Germline loops: CDR1 LGHDT, CDR2 YNNKEL (reference sequence). V gave up 4 bases and J gave up 7 bases, with 10 bases separating them. CDR3 length: 13 residues. The CDR3 DNA sequence: TGTGCCAGCAGCCCAGGGTGGGTTGAAAAACTGTTTTTT. Its translation is CASSPGWVEKLFF.

CDR3 in amino acids: CASGQGGYSPLHF. DNA of the CDR3: TGTGCCAGTGGACAGGGGGGATATTCACCCCTCCACTTT. The chain combines TRBV19 with TRBJ1-6; 10 positions match TRBD1. V lost 8 bases to trimming and J lost 8 bases; unmatched junction nucleotides: 3. CDR3 length: 13 amino acids. Germline CDR1 and CDR2: LNHDA and SQIVND (reference sequence).

This clone is a singleton in its sample. This CDR3 is also generated by other DNA sequences in the sample. V gene TRBV7-9 combines with J gene TRBJ1-1; tentative D call: TRBD1 (5 bases). The CDR3 spans 12 residues. Germline assignment: CDR1 SEHNR and CDR2 FQNEAQ (reference sequence). Trimming cost V 1 base and J 7 bases, with 7 bases left between them. The CDR3 sequence: CASSLGGSEAFF. CDR3 in DNA: TGTGCCAGCAGCTTAGGGGGCAGTGAAGCTTTCTTT.

The chain has TRBV3-1 (or the pseudogene TRBV3-2) and TRBJ2-2; D uncertain. The CDR3 consists of 13 residues. The germline CDR1 and CDR2 sequences are LGHDT and YNNKEL (reference sequence). V was shortened by 4 bases and J by 4 bases, with 7 bases between the two germline ends. CDR3 nucleotide sequence: TGTGCCAGCAGCCCGTTCCTCACCGGGGAGCTGTTTTTT. It codes for CASSPFLTGELFF.

The J gene is TRBJ1-1, the V gene TRBV5-6, with D maybe TRBD1 (6 bases). V lost 0 bases and J lost 1, with 10 bases in between. This CDR3 contains 15 residues. Germline V gene data show CDR1 as SGHDT and CDR2 as YYEEEE. CDR3 nucleotide sequence: TGTGCCAGCAGCTTGGGCGCACAGGGGAACACTGAAGCTTTCTTT. The encoded protein is CASSLGAQGNTEAFF.

The J gene is TRBJ2-3, the V gene TRBV9; D may be TRBD2 (6 bases). Germline loops: CDR1 SGDLS, CDR2 YYNGEE. The CDR3 spans 16 residues. Trimming removed 0 bases from V and 5 bases from J, with 16 bases in between. In DNA, the CDR3 is TGTGCCAGCAGCGTAGGAGGAGACCCGGGGGTAGATACGCAGTATTTT. It codes for CASSVGGDPGVDTQYF.

The chain is built from TRBV7-2 and TRBJ1-3; unclear D gene. Germline V CDR1 and CDR2: SGHTA, FQGNSA. Trimming left V 3 bases short and J 4 bases short, with 10 bases between. The CDR3 is made up of 14 amino acids. The CDR3: CASSFGGGGNTIYF. The CDR3 region has the DNA TGTGCCAGCAGCTTTGGAGGAGGCGGAAACACCATATATTTT.

The chain is built from TRBV9 and TRBJ2-2; D perhaps matches TRBD1 (6 bases). Germline V gives CDR1 SGDLS, CDR2 YYNGEE. The CDR3 is 16 residues long. V was cut by 4 bases and J by 2 bases, with 15 bases left in between. This CDR3 reads CASSTQGQTNTGELFF. DNA for the CDR3: TGTGCCAGCAGCACACAAGGACAGACTAACACCGGGGAGCTGTTTTTT.

The chain links TRBV13 to TRBJ2-7; 9 bases map to TRBD1. Per germline, CDR1 PRHDT and CDR2 FYEKMQ (reference sequence). V shed 0 bases and J 6 bases; nucleotides not matched to a gene: 6. This CDR3 is built from 15 residues. CDR3 region: CASSLGGQGAIEQYF. In nucleotides, the CDR3 is TGTGCCAGCAGCTTAGGGGGACAGGGTGCGATCGAGCAGTACTTC.

The J gene is TRBJ2-7, the V gene TRBV5-4; 8 bases fit TRBD1. Trimming took 4 bases from V and 6 from J; bases not matched to a gene: 3. The CDR3 consists of 12 residues. Germline V lookup: CDR1 SGHNT, CDR2 YYREEE (reference sequence). Written as DNA, the CDR3 is TGTGCCAGCAGCCCGACAGGGGCCGAGCAGTACTTC. Amino acid sequence: CASSPTGAEQYF.